One sample yielded the 23 T cell receptor beta chains listed below, sequenced in a study of T cell clonotyping in hematopoietic cell transplantation. Here immunoSEQ multiplex PCR was the method, and the copy in TCRdb shows in-frame clones only, minus some. The sample contains approximately 17,000 clones, 70% to 75% of which appear only once. The source material was peripheral blood mononuclear cells. Receptor source: a woman aged 60 to 75 in good health. Some clones in this sample may be carry-over from other donors' samples.

The genes are TRBV7-3 and TRBJ1-1; D might be TRBD1 (6 bases). CDR1 is SGHTA, CDR2 FQGTGA, per germline. V was clipped by 5 bases and J by 2 bases, with 9 bases between them. This CDR3 is built from 13 residues. The CDR3 protein is CASSTGHNTEAFF. CDR3 sequence (DNA): TGTGCCAGCAGCACGGGACATAACACTGAAGCTTTCTTT.

The rearrangement links TRBV7-2 to TRBJ2-7; D might be TRBD2 (6 bases). In germline, CDR1 is SGHTA, CDR2 FQGNSA. CDR3 size: 14 residues. The germline V and J ends were trimmed by 2 bases and 5 bases, with 13 bases remaining between them. The CDR3 bases are TGTGCCAGCAGCTTACGCCCTAGCGTCCACGAGCAGTACTTC. Its translation is CASSLRPSVHEQYF. Combining the CDR3 with reference TRBV7-2 and TRBJ2-7 gives the whole variable domain GAGVSQSPSNKVTEKGKDVELRCDPISGHTALYWYRQSLGQGLEFLIYFQGNSAPDKSGLPSDRFSAERTGGSVSTLTIQRTQQEDSAVYLCASSLRPSVHEQYFGPGTRLTVT.

The chain uses TRBV5-6 and TRBJ1-3, with a possible D match to TRBD1 (6 bases). Germline CDR1 reads SGHDT; CDR2 reads YYEEEE. The V end was cut by 4 bases, the J end by 0 bases, with 11 bases between. This CDR3 contains 15 residues. CDR3 residues: CASSLVGGSGNTIYF. CDR3 DNA: TGTGCCAGCAGCCTCGTAGGGGGCTCTGGAAACACCATATATTTT.

The V gene is TRBV5-6, the J gene TRBJ2-7; 7 positions agree with TRBD2. The length of the CDR3 is 16 residues. Germline CDR1 SGHDT, CDR2 YYEEEE. The ends lost 0 bases at V and 2 bases at J; junction bases unmatched: 8. The chain's CDR3 is CASSLGEGGHAYEQYF. In DNA form, the CDR3 reads TGTGCCAGCAGCTTGGGAGAGGGAGGGCATGCCTACGAGCAGTACTTC.

There are a few counts of this clone. Other DNA sequences from this sample encode an identical CDR3 as well. The V call is TRBV4-3, the J call TRBJ1-1; unclear D gene. The CDR3 has 13 amino acids. Trimming shortened V by 3 bases and J by 2 bases, and 7 bases separated the two germline ends. Looked up from germline, CDR1 is LGHNA and CDR2 is YSLEER. CDR3 in amino acids: CASSQAGNTEAFF. CDR3 coding DNA: TGCGCCAGCAGCCAGGCAGGAAACACTGAAGCTTTCTTT.

The genes are TRBV27 and TRBJ2-7, with D unresolved. CDR3 size: 12 residues. V was shortened by 4 bases and J by 6 bases, with 10 bases between the two germline ends. CDR1 and CDR2 from the germline V gene are MNHEY and SMNVEV (reference sequence). The CDR3 reads CASSSTGGEQYF. The CDR3 nucleotides are TGTGCCAGCAGTTCCACGGGCGGCGAGCAGTACTTC.

The genes are TRBV28 and TRBJ1-6; the D gene is possibly TRBD1 (6 bases). The CDR3 loop spans 14 amino acids. The ends were cut back, 2 bases at V and 10 bases at J, with 12 bases in the middle. Germline values: CDR1 MDHEN, CDR2 SYDVKM. The CDR3 is CASSLGRGRSPLHF. The CDR3 DNA sequence: TGTGCCAGCAGTTTAGGCAGGGGAAGGTCACCCCTCCACTTT.

V is TRBV7-3 and J is TRBJ1-1, with 7 bases that match TRBD1. V dropped 4 bases and J dropped 4; count of bases not matched to a gene: 6. This CDR3 has 14 amino acids. Germline CDR1 reads SGHTA; CDR2 reads FQGTGA. CDR3: CASSSDRWGTEAFF. The CDR3 coding sequence is TGTGCCAGCAGCTCGGACAGGTGGGGCACTGAAGCTTTCTTT.

This clone has more than one count but fewer than ten. The chain employs TRBV30 and TRBJ1-1; 10 nucleotides line up with TRBD1. V dropped 0 bases and J dropped 4; count of bases not matched to a gene: 8. The CDR3 length is 16 residues. The germline gives CDR1 GTSNPN, CDR2 SVGIG (reference sequence). The CDR3 spells CAWSVPWDRGLTEAFF. CDR3 in DNA: TGTGCCTGGAGTGTACCGTGGGACAGGGGACTCACTGAAGCTTTCTTT.

V usage is TRBV28 and J usage is TRBJ2-3; no firm D call. Deletions cut 8 bases from V and 7 bases from J, with 13 bases between. CDR1 and CDR2 (germline): MDHEN, SYDVKM. There are 12 residues in the CDR3. CDR3 in DNA: TGTGCCAGCGCCACGGGCATTAATACGCAGTATTTT. Protein: CASATGINTQYF. Full variable domain (missing parts from reference TRBV28 and TRBJ2-3): DVKVTQSSRYLVKRTGEKVFLECVQDMDHENMFWYRQDPGLGLRLIYFSYDVKMKEKGDIPEGYSVSREKKERFSLILESASTNQTSMYLCASATGINTQYFGPGTRLTVL.

The V call is TRBV2, the J call TRBJ2-3, with a possible D match to TRBD1 (6 bases). The germline V and J ends were trimmed by 6 bases and 1 base, with 11 bases remaining between them. This CDR3 is 14 amino acids long. CDR1 is SNHLY and CDR2 is FYNNEI in the germline V gene. CDR3 loop: CASRDSVGTDTQYF. The CDR3 bases are TGTGCCAGCAGGGACAGTGTGGGCACAGATACGCAGTATTTT.

The chain links TRBV14 to TRBJ2-5; TRBD1 is a possible D gene (6 bases). Per the germline V gene, CDR1 is SGHDN and CDR2 is FVKESK. The CDR3 is 14 amino acids. With 5 bases removed from V and 1 base from J, the gap between germline ends came to 11 bases. This chain's CDR3 is CASSNRALQETQYF. Here the CDR3 DNA reads TGTGCCAGCAGCAACAGGGCCCTCCAAGAGACCCAGTACTTC. Based on the CDR3 plus reference TRBV14 and TRBJ2-5, the full variable domain is EAGVTQFPSHSVIEKGQTVTLRCDPISGHDNLYWYRRVMGKEIKFLLHFVKESKQDESGMPNNRFLAERTGGTYSTLKVQPAELEDSGVYFCASSNRALQETQYFGPGTRLLVL.

This chain joins TRBV25-1 and TRBJ2-7, with D perhaps TRBD2 (6 bases). Between the trimmed V and J ends, which lost 1 base and 7 bases, there was a span of 14 bases. The CDR3 loop spans 14 amino acids. Germline V gene lookup returns CDR1 MGHDK and CDR2 SYGVNS. The CDR3 spells CASSESPSGVEQYF. The CDR3 bases are TGTGCCAGCAGTGAATCCCCCTCGGGGGTGGAGCAGTACTTC.

The rearrangement uses TRBV2 and TRBJ1-4; D not certain. The V and J ends lost 6 bases and 0 bases respectively, with 11 bases between them. Germline CDR1 and CDR2: SNHLY and FYNNEI. This CDR3 has 15 residues. In DNA form, the CDR3 reads TGTGCCAGCAGGGGCAGCTCGTCAACTAATGAAAAACTGTTTTTT. Its translation is CASRGSSSTNEKLFF.

V usage is TRBV6-6 and J usage is TRBJ2-5, with D maybe TRBD2 (5 bases). Trimming removed 4 bases at V and 9 bases at J, with 15 bases between. CDR1 and CDR2 from the germline V gene are MNHNY and SVGAGI (reference sequence). The CDR3 consists of 13 residues. The CDR3 DNA sequence: TGTGCCAGCAGTTTCTATCGGGGAACGGCCCAGTACTTC. Translating it yields CASSFYRGTAQYF.

This clone was seen more than once but under ten times. The chain combines TRBV2 with TRBJ2-5; D unresolved. The CDR3 runs 9 residues. Trimming took 7 bases from V and 13 from J, leaving 10 bases between them. The germline V gene encodes CDR1 SNHLY and CDR2 FYNNEI. The CDR3 sequence is CASNSPRYF. The CDR3 DNA reads TGTGCCAGCAACTCCCCTCGGTACTTC.

The chain combines TRBV4-2 with TRBJ1-2, with a possible D match to TRBD1 (5 bases). The CDR3 runs to 17 residues. CDR1 and CDR2 from the germline V gene are LGHNA and YNFKEQ. V lost 2 bases and J lost 5, with 21 bases in between. CDR3 sequence reads: CASSQRISQTDAYGYTF. CDR3 coding DNA: TGTGCCAGCAGCCAACGCATTAGCCAGACAGATGCATATGGCTACACCTTC.

The chain couples TRBV2 to TRBJ1-2; TRBD1 is a possible D gene (5 bases). The CDR3 contains 13 residues. The V end was cut by 4 bases, the J end by 8 bases, with 14 bases between. Germline lookup yields CDR1 SNHLY and CDR2 FYNNEI. CDR3 sequence reads: CASSGLRGGGYTF. DNA of the CDR3: TGTGCCAGCAGTGGCTTGAGGGGCGGCGGCTACACCTTC.

V usage is TRBV19 and J usage is TRBJ1-3; 7 bases map to TRBD1. The CDR3 runs 16 residues. The germline CDR1 and CDR2 sequences are LNHDA and SQIVND (reference sequence). Trimming at V came to 8 bases and at J to 4 bases, leaving 14 bases not matched to a gene. The CDR3: CASLSQGGQSGNTIYF. CDR3 in DNA: TGTGCCAGTCTTAGTCAAGGGGGACAGAGCGGAAACACCATATATTTT.

The genes are TRBV6-5 and TRBJ1-1; 8 bases fit TRBD1. Unmatched junction bases numbered 2, after V lost 2 bases and J lost 0 bases. CDR3 size: 15 residues. Germline CDR1 and CDR2: MNHEY and SVGAGI. The CDR3 DNA sequence: TGTGCCAGCAGTTACGACAGGGGAATGAACACTGAAGCTTTCTTT. Translating it yields CASSYDRGMNTEAFF.

This clone occurred a few times. The CDR3 sequence: CAWSSWEPEQYF. The CDR3 bases are TGTGCCTGGAGTAGTTGGGAGCCCGAGCAGTACTTC. The chain couples TRBV30 to TRBJ2-7; D perhaps matches TRBD2 (5 bases). The V and J ends lost 2 bases and 6 bases respectively, with 11 bases between them. CDR3 size: 12 residues. The V gene's germline CDR1 is GTSNPN and CDR2 SVGIG (reference sequence).

The chain has TRBV6-4 and TRBJ2-3, with TRBD2 matching over 7 bases. Germline loops: CDR1 MRHNA, CDR2 SNTAGT. This CDR3 is built from 13 residues. The trim removed 5 bases at V and 5 bases at J, leaving 4 bases unmatched. The CDR3 DNA reads as TGTGCCAGCAGTAGAGCGGGGCGAGATACGCAGTATTTT. Protein product: CASSRAGRDTQYF.

The J gene is TRBJ2-5, the V gene TRBV21-1. TRBV21-1 is shown as a pseudogene. The CDR3 covers 16 residues. CDR3 sequence (DNA): TGTGCCAGCAGCAAAGAGGCGGCAGGACCATGGGAGACCCAGTACTTC. Translating it yields CASSKEAAGPWETQYF.